This T cell receptor (beta chain) is drawn from a study of identical twins. CDR1 and CDR2 from the germline V gene are SGHVS and FNYEAQ. V dropped 5 bases and J dropped 1; count of bases not matched to a gene: 4. This CDR3 has 15 amino acids. Healthy Caucasians supplied all donations. TCRdb re-analysed the 5' RACE reads in MiXCR, keeping a single row per CDR3 protein. The repertoire holds about 290,000 distinct CDR3 sequences, with roughly 9% as singletons. The same data also went into a second study, on yellow fever vaccine responses in identical twins.

This receptor was obtained from a woman under 30 in good health. Sequencing input: CD8+ T cells sorted from blood. This sequence joins TRBV7-6 and TRBJ2-7; TRBD2 matches at 11 bases. The CDR3 nucleotides are TGTGCCAGCAGCGTAATAGCGGGAGGGTCCTACGAGCAGTACTTC. This encodes CASSVIAGGSYEQYF.